The 28 T cell receptor beta chains below all came from one sample that was sequenced in a study of Ad26.COV2.S vaccination and SARS-CoV-2 variants. Treatment in this sample: roughly 18 received Ad26.COV2.S at low or high dose, single or two shots; several received placebo; per-sample allocation not given. Samples analyzed were those drawn on day 63 after the first vaccine or placebo injection. Assay used: immunoSEQ multiplex PCR; TCRdb lists only in-frame clones, some missing. The table includes roughly 320,000 clones, about nine tenths detected once. The sequenced sample was peripheral blood, obtained in a trial of Ad26.COV2.S vaccine versus placebo. These receptors all come from a person between 18 and 65 years old who received the Ad26.COV2.S COVID-19 vaccine or a placebo.

This chain connects TRBV6-5 to TRBJ1-2, with 9 bases identical to TRBD1. CDR3 length: 14 residues. CDR1 is MNHEY, CDR2 SVGAGI, per germline. Losses at the gene ends were 4 bases for V and 8 bases for J; bases not matched to a gene: 8. The DNA of the CDR3 is TGTGCCAGCAGTTCCGGGACAGGGTTGAACGGCTACACCTTC. This sequence encodes CASSSGTGLNGYTF.

This CDR3 reads CASSSSGLAADEQFF. Here the CDR3 DNA reads TGTGCCAGCAGCTCGAGCGGACTAGCGGCCGATGAGCAGTTCTTC. This rearrangement joins TRBV5-6 to TRBJ2-1; TRBD2 matches at 10 bases. The CDR3 contains 15 residues. The ends lost 3 bases at V and 8 bases at J; junction bases unmatched: 8. Germline assignment: CDR1 SGHDT and CDR2 YYEEEE.

This chain links TRBV19 with TRBJ2-2, with D uncertain. V lost 5 bases to trimming and J lost 5 bases, with 6 bases between them. The CDR3 has 12 residues. The germline V gene encodes CDR1 LNHDA and CDR2 SQIVND (reference sequence). In DNA form, the CDR3 reads TGTGCCAGTAGTCCGCGGACCGGGGAGCTGTTTTTT. It specifies CASSPRTGELFF.

This clone was seen once. The V gene is TRBV4-2, the J gene TRBJ2-1, with no clear D. The CDR3 totals 14 residues. V was clipped by 2 bases and J by 0 bases, with 5 bases between them. Germline V gives CDR1 LGHNA, CDR2 YNFKEQ. The CDR3 is CASSQPDSYNEQFF. DNA for the CDR3: TGTGCCAGCAGCCAACCCGACTCCTACAATGAGCAGTTCTTC.

In this sample, this clone turned up once. The chain links TRBV30 to TRBJ1-6; D is ambiguous. V dropped 3 bases and J dropped 4 bases, with 13 bases sitting between them. The germline V gene encodes CDR1 GTSNPN and CDR2 SVGIG (reference sequence). The CDR3 contains 15 residues. The CDR3 protein is CAWRASPTYNSPLHF. The CDR3 region has the DNA TGTGCCTGGAGGGCAAGCCCTACTTATAATTCACCCCTCCACTTT.

The rearrangement joins TRBV13 to TRBJ2-5; 8 bases fit TRBD1. Trimming took 6 bases from V and 2 from J; bases not matched to a gene: 8. Germline-derived CDR1 and CDR2 are PRHDT and FYEKMQ (reference sequence). The CDR3 covers 15 residues. The CDR3 sequence is CASRRQGLLQETQYF. CDR3 coding DNA: TGTGCCAGCAGGCGACAGGGGCTTTTACAAGAGACCCAGTACTTC.

V is TRBV19 and J is TRBJ1-1; TRBD1 is a possible D gene (6 bases). Germline lookup yields CDR1 LNHDA and CDR2 SQIVND (reference sequence). V shed 5 bases and J shed 2 bases, with 12 bases lying between them. This CDR3 is built from 14 residues. The CDR3 DNA follows: TGTGCCAGTAGTTTCGGGGGGCTTAACACTGAAGCTTTCTTT. It specifies CASSFGGLNTEAFF.

The genes are TRBV4-2 and TRBJ2-3; TRBD2 aligns across 8 bases. The CDR3 has 19 residues. The junction had 12 bases not matched to a gene; V was cut back by 0 bases and J by 1 base. Germline assignment: CDR1 LGHNA and CDR2 YNFKEQ. The CDR3 loop reads CASSQDWARRGVRTDTQYF. The CDR3, as DNA: TGTGCCAGCAGCCAAGATTGGGCCCGGCGGGGGGTTCGCACAGATACGCAGTATTTT.

This clone was counted once. The chain joins TRBV15 to TRBJ2-1; unclear D gene. Trimming removed 6 bases at V and 8 bases at J, with 14 bases between. CDR1 and CDR2 (germline): LNHNV, YYDKDF (reference sequence). This CDR3 spans 13 amino acids. DNA for the CDR3: TGTGCCACCAGTGAAACGCCGGGCGATGAGCAGTTCTTC. As protein: CATSETPGDEQFF.

V usage is TRBV18 and J usage is TRBJ1-2; D unresolved. CDR3 length: 14 residues. The ends were cut back, 2 bases at V and 6 bases at J, with 13 bases in the middle. Germline V gene data show CDR1 as KGHSH and CDR2 as LQKENI. The DNA for the CDR3 is TGTGCCAGCTCACCAGGAGCGACCGAGGATGGCTACACCTTC. Its protein is CASSPGATEDGYTF.

The rearrangement joins TRBV5-1 to TRBJ2-7, with D unclear. The CDR3 is made up of 15 amino acids. Germline-derived CDR1 and CDR2 are SGHRS and YFSETQ. V was pared by 4 bases and J by 2 bases, with 16 bases between. The DNA for the CDR3 is TGCGCCAGCAGCCCGCTCGGACCGAACCCCTACGAGCAGTACTTC. It is translated as CASSPLGPNPYEQYF.

The chain uses TRBV27 and TRBJ1-5, with TRBD1 as a possible D gene (6 bases). Looked up from germline, CDR1 is MNHEY and CDR2 is SMNVEV (reference sequence). This CDR3 has 16 residues. Trimming left V 0 bases short and J 5 bases short, with 14 bases between. CDR3: CASSLSMVSGDQPQHF. The CDR3 nucleotides are TGTGCCAGCAGTTTATCGATGGTGTCAGGGGATCAGCCCCAGCATTTT.

The V gene is TRBV5-1, the J gene TRBJ1-2, with TRBD1 matching 12 bases. The CDR3 loop spans 16 amino acids. Per the germline V gene, CDR1 is SGHRS and CDR2 is YFSETQ. Germline trimming cut 4 bases from V and 8 bases from J; bases unmatched to any gene: 12. CDR3 residues: CASSPNPGQGARGYTF. CDR3 nucleotide sequence: TGCGCCAGCAGCCCGAATCCGGGACAGGGGGCGCGGGGCTACACCTTC.

The genes are TRBV14 and TRBJ1-4; unclear D gene. The CDR3 extends over 15 amino acids. The V and J ends lost 1 base and 5 bases respectively, with 11 bases between them. Germline V gene sequence: CDR1 SGHDN, CDR2 FVKESK. The CDR3 region has the DNA TGTGCCAGCAGCCAAGGATGGGCCCACAATGAAAAACTGTTTTTT. It yields the protein CASSQGWAHNEKLFF.

This clone was picked up one time. The rearrangement links TRBV19 to TRBJ1-1; 8 bases match TRBD1. Germline CDR1 reads LNHDA; CDR2 reads SQIVND (reference sequence). The CDR3 covers 13 residues. After removal of 3 bases from V and 7 bases from J, the junction contained 4 bases not matched to a gene. The CDR3 is CASSMMDRDEAFF. CDR3 nucleotides: TGTGCCAGTAGTATGATGGACAGGGATGAAGCTTTCTTT.

V usage is TRBV6-5 and J usage is TRBJ2-2, with D possibly being TRBD1 (6 bases). The CDR3 is made up of 16 amino acids. The V gene lost 0 bases and the J gene lost 4 bases, with 12 bases spanning the gap. Germline V gene data show CDR1 as MNHEY and CDR2 as SVGAGI. CDR3 bases: TGTGCCAGCAGTTACTCGGGACATCCAGGCACCGGGGAGCTGTTTTTT. Encoded protein: CASSYSGHPGTGELFF.

The CDR3 DNA follows: TGCGCCAGCACCCAAGGGGACAAGAACACTGAAGCTTTCTTT. This encodes CASTQGDKNTEAFF. The chain couples TRBV5-1 to TRBJ1-1, with a tentative D call TRBD1 (6 bases). This CDR3 is 14 amino acids long. Germline values: CDR1 SGHRS, CDR2 YFSETQ. V was shortened by 6 bases and J by 1 base, with 13 bases between the two germline ends.

This clone has only one observation. The chain is built from TRBV4-1 and TRBJ1-1; TRBD1 is a possible D gene (6 bases). CDR1 and CDR2 (germline): MGHRA, YSYEKL. This CDR3 contains 13 residues. V was trimmed by 6 bases and J by 5 bases, leaving 13 bases between them. CDR3 sequence reads: CASRPTGRTEAFF. CDR3 nucleotide sequence: TGCGCCAGCAGACCTACAGGGCGAACTGAAGCTTTCTTT.

The gene calls are TRBV7-9 and TRBJ2-3; unclear D gene. V was shortened by 1 base and J by 11 bases, with 19 bases between the two germline ends. This CDR3 contains 15 residues. CDR1 and CDR2 from the germline V gene are SEHNR and FQNEAQ (reference sequence). The chain's CDR3 is CASSLDPYPRGGQYF. As DNA, the CDR3 is TGTGCCAGCAGCTTAGATCCTTACCCCCGCGGTGGGCAGTATTTT.

V gene TRBV7-2 combines with J gene TRBJ1-3, with no clear D. V was trimmed by 1 base and J by 2 bases, leaving 6 bases between them. Germline CDR1 SGHTA, CDR2 FQGNSA. The CDR3 length is 14 residues. The CDR3 DNA follows: TGTGCCAGCAGCTTAGGGCAGGCTGGAAACACCATATATTTT. This gives the protein CASSLGQAGNTIYF.

The CDR3 bases are TGTGCCAGCAGCCAATCGCGCCTAGATAATTCACCCCTCCACTTT. It specifies CASSQSRLDNSPLHF. V usage is TRBV3-1 (or the pseudogene TRBV3-2) and J usage is TRBJ1-6; D call uncertain. Germline-derived CDR1 and CDR2 are LGHDT and YNNKEL (reference sequence). Between the trimmed V and J ends, which lost 2 bases and 5 bases, there was a span of 10 bases. The CDR3 loop spans 15 amino acids.

This clone was found once. V gene TRBV25-1 combines with J gene TRBJ1-1; possible D gene TRBD1, 6 bases. The CDR3 totals 12 residues. V dropped 4 bases and J dropped 7 bases, with 10 bases sitting between them. CDR1 is MGHDK and CDR2 is SYGVNS in the germline V gene. The CDR3 protein is CASSALQGEAFF. In DNA, the CDR3 is TGTGCCAGCAGTGCACTACAGGGTGAAGCTTTCTTT.

The V and J genes are TRBV29-1 and TRBJ1-1, with 7 bases fitting TRBD1. CDR1 and CDR2 (germline): SQVTM, ANQGSEA. Losses at the gene ends were 6 bases for V and 7 bases for J; bases not matched to a gene: 8. The CDR3 sequence is 12 residues long. The CDR3, as DNA: TGCAGCGTCGACCCCGGGACAGTTGAAGCTTTCTTT. This codes for CSVDPGTVEAFF. Together with reference TRBV29-1 and TRBJ1-1, the CDR3 gives the full variable domain: SAVISQKPSRDICQRGTSLTIQCQVDSQVTMMFWYRQQPGQSLTLIATANQGSEATYESGFVIDKFPISRPNLTFSTLTVSNMSPEDSSIYLCSVDPGTVEAFFGQGTRLTVV.

The V gene is TRBV9, the J gene TRBJ2-5; TRBD2 might be the D (5 bases). Germline V gene lookup returns CDR1 SGDLS and CDR2 YYNGEE. V dropped 0 bases and J dropped 4 bases, with 10 bases sitting between them. The CDR3 is made up of 14 amino acids. The CDR3 sequence is CASSVGQAGETQYF. As DNA, the CDR3 is TGTGCCAGCAGCGTAGGTCAGGCGGGAGAGACCCAGTACTTC.

The chain joins TRBV7-8 to TRBJ2-1; 7 bases match TRBD1. CDR1 and CDR2 from the germline V gene are SGHVS and FQNEAQ. This CDR3 has 13 amino acids. Trimming at V came to 6 bases and at J to 8 bases, leaving 7 bases not matched to a gene. CDR3 residues: CASSLDRSDEQFF. The DNA of the CDR3 is TGTGCCAGCAGTTTGGACAGGTCGGATGAGCAGTTCTTC.

The J gene is TRBJ1-1, the V gene TRBV18, with TRBD1 as a possible D gene (5 bases). Trimming removed 1 base at V and 1 base at J, with 7 bases between. CDR1 and CDR2 from the germline V gene are KGHSH and LQKENI. The CDR3 sequence is 14 residues long. The CDR3 nucleotides read TGTGCCAGCTCACCACTGGGGGGGAACACTGAAGCTTTCTTT. Amino acid sequence: CASSPLGGNTEAFF.

This chain uses TRBV12-5 with TRBJ1-3; TRBD1 is a possible D gene (5 bases). CDR3 length equals 15 residues. V was clipped by 0 bases and J by 2 bases, with 8 bases between them. CDR1 LGHNT and CDR2 FRNRAP come from the germline V gene. CDR3 sequence (DNA): TGTGCTAGTGGTTTGGTGGGGGGGGCTGGAAACACCATATATTTT. It translates to CASGLVGGAGNTIYF.

The V gene is TRBV5-1, the J gene TRBJ2-7; the match to TRBD2 covers 9 bases. The V segment lost 7 bases and the J segment 6 bases; nucleotides outside the gene matches: 5. Germline V CDR1 and CDR2: SGHRS, YFSETQ. CDR3 length equals 12 residues. CDR3 residues: CASAGGRSEQYF. In DNA form, the CDR3 reads TGCGCCAGCGCGGGGGGGAGGAGCGAGCAGTACTTC. Looking up the rest from reference TRBV5-1 and TRBJ2-7 gives the full variable domain: KAGVTQTPRYLIKTRGQQVTLSCSPISGHRSVSWYQQTPGQGLQFLFEYFSETQRNKGNFPGRFSGRQFSNSRSEMNVSTLELGDSALYLCASAGGRSEQYFGPGTRLTVT.